These 26 T cell receptor beta chains were all obtained from the same sample, sequenced in a study of technical replicates of blood from a few donors. Sequenced by immunoSEQ multiplex PCR; TCRdb stores in-frame clones only, minus some. This table holds some 100,000 clones, just over 95% found once. The sample consisted of T cells isolated from PBMCs. Receptor source: a human donor in good health.

The V gene is TRBV6-1, the J gene TRBJ1-1, with no clear D. Trimming took off 2 bases at V and 8 bases at J, with 27 bases between the two ends. CDR3 length: 18 amino acids. Germline lookup yields CDR1 MNHNS and CDR2 SASEGT. The CDR3 loop is CASSEHRRSKTQRQEAFF. DNA for the CDR3: TGTGCCAGCAGTGAACATCGGCGTTCGAAGACTCAGAGGCAAGAAGCTTTCTTT.

The chain links TRBV9 to TRBJ2-5; TRBD2 matches at 8 bases. This CDR3 comprises 16 residues. Trimming took 0 bases from V and 7 from J; bases not matched to a gene: 11. Germline V gene lookup returns CDR1 SGDLS and CDR2 YYNGEE. In DNA, the CDR3 is TGTGCCAGCAGCGTAGTTCCCAGCGGGAGTTTCGGGACCCAGTACTTC. Translated: CASSVVPSGSFGTQYF. The variable domain in full, completed from reference TRBV9 and TRBJ2-5, reads DSGVTQTPKHLITATGQRVTLRCSPRSGDLSVYWYQQSLDQGLQFLIQYYNGEERAKGNILERFSAQQFPDLHSELNLSSLELGDSALYFCASSVVPSGSFGTQYFGPGTRLLVL.

This clone appeared a single time. The chain carries TRBV7-3 and TRBJ2-5; tentatively, D is TRBD2 (6 bases). The length of the CDR3 is 14 residues. V gave up 3 bases and J gave up 0 bases, with 8 bases separating them. CDR1 and CDR2 (germline): SGHTA, FQGTGA. The CDR3: CASSFGGYQETQYF. Written as DNA, the CDR3 is TGTGCCAGCAGCTTCGGGGGTTACCAAGAGACCCAGTACTTC. The full variable domain, rest sourced from reference TRBV7-3 and TRBJ2-5, is GAGVSQTPSNKVTEKGKYVELRCDPISGHTALYWYRQSLGQGPEFLIYFQGTGAADDSGLPNDRFFAVRPEGSVSTLKIQRTERGDSAVYLCASSFGGYQETQYFGPGTRLLVL.

J is TRBJ2-2 and V is TRBV14; 8 bases match TRBD1. Germline V gene sequence: CDR1 SGHDN, CDR2 FVKESK. This CDR3 spans 15 amino acids. With 4 bases clipped from V and 6 bases from J, the junction kept 7 bases outside the gene matches. The CDR3: CASSPRTGWAGELFF. The CDR3, as DNA: TGTGCCAGCAGCCCCAGGACAGGGTGGGCCGGGGAGCTGTTTTTT. The full variable domain, with the rest looked up from reference TRBV14 and TRBJ2-2, is EAGVTQFPSHSVIEKGQTVTLRCDPISGHDNLYWYRRVMGKEIKFLLHFVKESKQDESGMPNNRFLAERTGGTYSTLKVQPAELEDSGVYFCASSPRTGWAGELFFGEGSRLTVL.

This clone was seen only once. This sequence joins TRBV4-1 and TRBJ2-2; 9 positions agree with TRBD1. The ends lost 6 bases at V and 6 bases at J; junction bases unmatched: 5. This CDR3 is 14 amino acids long. Germline loops: CDR1 MGHRA, CDR2 YSYEKL. The CDR3 DNA reads TGCGCCAGCAGACAGGGGGCACCGCCCGGGGAGCTGTTTTTT. Translating gives CASRQGAPPGELFF.

The chain links TRBV2 to TRBJ2-1; D unclear. Trimming left V 8 bases short and J 2 bases short, with 13 bases between. The CDR3 totals 14 residues. CDR1 and CDR2 from the germline V gene are SNHLY and FYNNEI. The CDR3 DNA follows: TGTGCCAGCTGCAGGCAGGCAGCCTACAATGAGCAGTTCTTC. This codes for CASCRQAAYNEQFF.

The chain links TRBV27 to TRBJ2-3, with a possible D match to TRBD2 (6 bases). V was shortened by 10 bases and J by 1 base, with 18 bases between the two germline ends. The CDR3 totals 15 residues. Per germline, CDR1 MNHEY and CDR2 SMNVEV (reference sequence). This chain's CDR3 is CAMTNKRARTDTQYF. Written as DNA, the CDR3 is TGTGCCATGACCAATAAGCGGGCCCGCACAGATACGCAGTATTTT.

This clone was detected only once. Here the CDR3 omits its conserved ending phenylalanine or tryptophan, so a read error is the likely source. The limits of the CDR3 on the DNA are not certain, so only TCRdb's listed CDR3 is given. The chain is built from TRBV25-1 and TRBJ1-3; the table assigns TRBD1, which was not confirmed against the DNA. CDR1 is MGHDK and CDR2 is SYGVNS in the germline V gene. The CDR3 has 11 residues if both end residues are counted. CDR3 in amino acids: CASSNGQVGYL.

The V and J genes are TRBV9 and TRBJ2-7; 12 bases align to TRBD2. J lost 2 bases, V lost 4 bases, and 4 bases had no gene match. This CDR3 contains 15 residues. Germline V gene sequence: CDR1 SGDLS, CDR2 YYNGEE. The DNA for the CDR3 is TGTGCCAGCAGCCCTAGCGGGGGGGCCACCTACGAGCAGTACTTC. Protein: CASSPSGGATYEQYF.

The chain recombines TRBV18 with TRBJ2-7; 12 nucleotides align to TRBD2. With 3 bases clipped from V and 7 bases from J, the junction kept 16 bases outside the gene matches. CDR3 size: 18 residues. Germline loops: CDR1 KGHSH, CDR2 LQKENI. The CDR3 DNA is TGTGCCAGCTCACCGCCCGGAATAGGACTAGCGGGGATGCAAGAGCAGTACTTC. Its protein product is CASSPPGIGLAGMQEQYF.

The count of this clone is one. The V and J genes are TRBV5-6 and TRBJ2-2; 7 bases match TRBD2. The germline V gene has CDR1 SGHDT and CDR2 YYEEEE. J was trimmed by 1 base and V by 4 bases; bases with no gene match: 13. The CDR3 consists of 18 residues. CDR3 nucleotide sequence: TGTGCCAGCAGCGGGCGGGGAGGACTAGACAGGAACACCGGGGAGCTGTTTTTT. Protein sequence: CASSGRGGLDRNTGELFF.

This clone was recorded only once. The rearrangement links TRBV5-8 to TRBJ2-5; TRBD2 matches at 7 bases. After removal of 0 bases from V and 4 bases from J, the junction contained 3 bases not matched to a gene. CDR3 size: 14 residues. Germline loops: CDR1 SGHTS, CDR2 YDEGEE. CDR3 residues: CASSLGTSRETQYF. The CDR3 region has the DNA TGTGCCAGCAGCTTGGGGACTAGTAGAGAGACCCAGTACTTC.

The chain couples TRBV11-3 to TRBJ2-2; a possible D gene is TRBD2 (7 bases). Germline values: CDR1 SGHNT, CDR2 YENEEA. The CDR3 contains 18 residues. The V and J ends lost 5 bases and 0 bases respectively, with 19 bases between them. The CDR3 sequence: CASSPGRGLGANTGELFF. In nucleotides, the CDR3 is TGTGCCAGCAGCCCTGGGCGGGGGCTCGGAGCGAACACCGGGGAGCTGTTTTTT.

The rearrangement links TRBV2 to TRBJ2-5; tentatively, D is TRBD1 (5 bases). Germline values: CDR1 SNHLY, CDR2 FYNNEI. V was pared by 5 bases and J by 5 bases, with 15 bases between. There are 14 residues in the CDR3. CDR3 sequence: CASSQGNPPETQYF. In DNA, the CDR3 is TGTGCCAGCAGTCAGGGAAACCCTCCGGAGACCCAGTACTTC.

The rearrangement joins TRBV7-8 to TRBJ1-1; D is ambiguous. This CDR3 is built from 14 residues. Germline V gives CDR1 SGHVS, CDR2 FQNEAQ. Trimming left V 0 bases short and J 1 base short, with 6 bases between. CDR3 sequence reads: CASSLAAKNTEAFF. The CDR3 DNA follows: TGTGCCAGCAGCTTAGCGGCCAAGAACACTGAAGCTTTCTTT.

This clone turned up a few times. CDR3 coding DNA: TGTGCCAGCAGCCTTAGGACTAGCGGTTACAATGAGCAGTTCTTC. Amino acid sequence: CASSLRTSGYNEQFF. This rearrangement joins TRBV11-2 to TRBJ2-1, with TRBD2 identical over 10 bases. The CDR3 runs to 15 residues. The junction had 5 bases not matched to a gene; V was cut back by 5 bases and J by 4 bases. CDR1 is SGHAT, CDR2 FQNNGV, per germline.

The CDR3 loop reads CASTRQEGQYF. The CDR3 DNA follows: TGTGCCAGCACACGTCAGGAGGGGCAGTACTTC. The chain has TRBV28 and TRBJ2-7, with D perhaps matching TRBD2 (6 bases). V was pared by 7 bases and J by 9 bases, with 13 bases between. Germline values: CDR1 MDHEN, CDR2 SYDVKM. CDR3 length equals 11 residues.

This clone showed up just once. The chain is built from TRBV7-2 and TRBJ2-7; 7 bases are shared with TRBD1. CDR1 and CDR2 (germline): SGHTA, FQGNSA. The junction had 5 bases not matched to a gene; V was cut back by 1 base and J by 2 bases. The CDR3 covers 15 residues. The CDR3: CASSLGGTGAYEQYF. The CDR3 bases are TGTGCCAGCAGCTTAGGGGGTACAGGGGCCTACGAGCAGTACTTC.

This chain connects TRBV5-1 to TRBJ2-1, with 7 positions matching TRBD2. After removal of 0 bases from V and 3 bases from J, the junction contained 3 bases not matched to a gene. CDR1 SGHRS and CDR2 YFSETQ come from the germline V gene. This CDR3 comprises 15 residues. The CDR3 protein is CASSLGGEGYNEQFF. The DNA for the CDR3 is TGCGCCAGCAGCTTGGGCGGGGAGGGCTACAATGAGCAGTTCTTC.

V and J are TRBV5-4 and TRBJ2-3; TRBD1 aligns across 9 bases. The CDR3 runs to 16 residues. V was pared by 5 bases and J by 3 bases, with 10 bases of the junction left unmatched. Germline V gene data show CDR1 as SGHNT and CDR2 as YYREEE (reference sequence). CDR3 bases: TGTGCCAGCAGTTCCACCGGGACAGGGATGACAGATACGCAGTATTTT. This codes for CASSSTGTGMTDTQYF.

J is TRBJ1-2 and V is TRBV5-1, with D maybe TRBD1 (5 bases). The CDR3 sequence is 18 residues long. Germline CDR1 SGHRS, CDR2 YFSETQ. The V end was cut by 3 bases, the J end by 0 bases, with 21 bases between. CDR3 amino acids: CASSSDTIGSSPNYGYTF. The CDR3, as DNA: TGCGCCAGCAGCTCGGACACTATTGGGTCCTCACCTAACTATGGCTACACCTTC.

The chain joins TRBV2 to TRBJ1-1, with D hard to call. CDR1 and CDR2 (germline): SNHLY, FYNNEI. The CDR3 has 13 residues. Trimming took 1 base from V and 2 from J, leaving 5 bases between them. The CDR3 spells CASSEGPNTEAFF. The CDR3 coding sequence is TGTGCCAGCAGTGAAGGGCCCAACACTGAAGCTTTCTTT.

This chain connects TRBV4-1 to TRBJ2-7; 10 positions agree with TRBD2. This CDR3 contains 15 residues. The junction had 8 bases not matched to a gene; V was cut back by 8 bases and J by 1 base. Germline CDR1 reads MGHRA; CDR2 reads YSYEKL. The CDR3: CASGYYSGGSYEQYF. In nucleotides, the CDR3 is TGCGCCAGCGGGTATTATAGCGGGGGGTCCTACGAGCAGTACTTC.

The V call is TRBV28, the J call TRBJ2-3, with a weak D call TRBD1 (6 bases). The CDR3 extends over 12 amino acids. Germline CDR1 MDHEN, CDR2 SYDVKM. Trimming stripped 6 bases from V and 14 bases from J, with 18 bases between. The CDR3 here is CASRYLLGTRYF. CDR3 sequence (DNA): TGTGCCAGCAGATACCTTCTCGGGACAAGGTATTTT.

The chain couples TRBV5-5 to TRBJ2-7, with 7 positions matching TRBD1. V was clipped by 1 base and J by 4 bases; unmatched bases: 8. Germline V gene sequence: CDR1 SGHKS, CDR2 YYEKEE (reference sequence). The CDR3 spans 15 residues. The CDR3 coding sequence is TGTGCCAGCAGCTTGCCGGGACAGTCAAAGTACGAGCAGTACTTC. Translated, it gives CASSLPGQSKYEQYF. The complete variable domain, with remaining parts taken from reference TRBV5-5 and TRBJ2-7, reads DAGVTQSPTHLIKTRGQQVTLRCSPISGHKSVSWYQQVLGQGPQFIFQYYEKEERGRGNFPDRFSARQFPNYSSELNVNALLLGDSALYLCASSLPGQSKYEQYFGPGTRLTVT.

This rearrangement joins TRBV5-5 to TRBJ2-1; D gene unclear. CDR1 is SGHKS, CDR2 YYEKEE, per germline (reference sequence). The CDR3 consists of 13 residues. The germline V and J ends were trimmed by 5 bases and 3 bases, with 9 bases remaining between them. CDR3 nucleotide sequence: TGTGCCAGCAGGGCGGAACTCTACAATGAGCAGTTCTTC. This translates into CASRAELYNEQFF. Supplemented by reference TRBV5-5 and TRBJ2-1, the full variable domain reads DAGVTQSPTHLIKTRGQQVTLRCSPISGHKSVSWYQQVLGQGPQFIFQYYEKEERGRGNFPDRFSARQFPNYSSELNVNALLLGDSALYLCASRAELYNEQFFGPGTRLTVL.